Sequencing of this T cell receptor (beta chain) was carried out in a study of T cells in Graves' hyperthyroidism and ophthalmopathy. Each person with ophthalmopathy scored at least 3 on the Clinical Activity Score, reached NOSPECS grade 4 or higher, and had been ill under 3 months. Exclusions: uncontrolled infection, other autoimmune disease, pregnancy, lactation. Used for diagnoses were clinical symptoms, serum thyroxine and TRAb, thyroid ultrasound and orbital computed tomography. PBMCs were sourced from more than 9 ml fresh peripheral blood. This clonotype was counted only a few times. Deletions cut 5 bases from V and 5 bases from J, with 22 bases between. The CDR3 contains 16 residues. CDR1 DFQATT and CDR2 SNEGSKA come from the germline V gene (reference sequence). From RNA transcripts, TCR beta CDR3 regions were amplified. A first-round RT-PCR of the TCR CDR3 used the HTBI primer set. TCRdb analysed the multiplex PCR reads with MiXCR anew, one entry per CDR3 protein. The repertoire holds about 330,000 distinct CDR3 sequences, with roughly 15% as singletons.

Source material: blood. This TCR was recovered from a woman aged 40 to 50 with Graves' ophthalmopathy. The chain employs TRBV20-1 and TRBJ1-5; maybe TRBD1 (6 bases). The CDR3 protein is CSASKAQGGQHQPQHF. The CDR3 DNA is TGCAGTGCTTCTAAAGCACAGGGAGGTCAGCATCAGCCCCAGCATTTT.